The sequence of this T cell receptor beta chain was determined in a study of PD-1 blockade in classical Hodgkin lymphoma. Study-wide results and limits: The authors have not defined what causes the repertoire differences, possibly disease activity or prior therapy. When set against healthy donors, newly diagnosed patients were reported to show lower baseline TCR diversity. CD4+ but not CD8+ TCR diversity rose significantly by C4D1.

Generated by immunoSEQ multiplex PCR, the TCRdb table keeps only in-frame clones and is missing some. The table lists over 20,000 clones, about 80% of them singletons. This clone counts as medium-sized. No antigen is known for it. With no exception, relapse followed autologous stem cell transplantation in all patients, and brentuximab vedotin exposure varied. This clonotype originated in a human donor with classical Hodgkin lymphoma. The input for sequencing was peripheral blood mononuclear cells (PBMCs), taken at baseline.

The CDR3 here is CASSDGEGTEAFF. The CDR3 region has the DNA TGTGCCAGCAGCGACGGGGAGGGCACTGAAGCTTTCTTT. The gene calls are TRBV6-4 and TRBJ1-1; D gene ambiguous. The CDR3 has 13 residues. Between the trimmed V and J ends, which lost 6 bases and 4 bases, there was a span of 12 bases. Germline CDR1 reads MRHNA; CDR2 reads SNTAGT.